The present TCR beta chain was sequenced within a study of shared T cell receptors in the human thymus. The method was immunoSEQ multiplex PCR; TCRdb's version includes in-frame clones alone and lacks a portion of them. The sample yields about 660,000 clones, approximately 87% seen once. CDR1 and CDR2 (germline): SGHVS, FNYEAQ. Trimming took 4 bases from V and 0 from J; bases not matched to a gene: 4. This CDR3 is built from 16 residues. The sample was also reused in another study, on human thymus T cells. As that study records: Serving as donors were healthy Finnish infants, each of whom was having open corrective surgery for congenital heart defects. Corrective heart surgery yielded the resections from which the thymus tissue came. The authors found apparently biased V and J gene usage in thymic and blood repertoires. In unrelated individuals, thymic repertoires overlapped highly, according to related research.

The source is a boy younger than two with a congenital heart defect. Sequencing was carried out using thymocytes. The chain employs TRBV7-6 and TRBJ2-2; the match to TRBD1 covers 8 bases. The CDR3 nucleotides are TGTGCCAGCAGCTCCCGACAGGGGACGAACACCGGGGAGCTGTTTTTT. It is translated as CASSSRQGTNTGELFF. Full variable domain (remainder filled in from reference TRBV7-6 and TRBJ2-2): GAGVSQSPRYKVTKRGQDVALRCDPISGHVSLYWYRQALGQGPEFLTYFNYEAQQDKSGLPNDRFSAERPEGSISTLTIQRTEQRDSAMYRCASSSRQGTNTGELFFGEGSRLTVL.